A single sample is the source of the 9 T cell receptor beta chains below, sequenced in a study of a mutant IDH1 vaccine in newly diagnosed glioma. Indicated time point: week 5, during vaccination. Each dose delivered 300 ug of mutant IDH1 20-mer peptide subcutaneously with imiquimod. These receptors have no identified antigens. The repertoire was sequenced with immunoSEQ multiplex PCR; TCRdb's copy has only in-frame clones and lacks some. The sample lists around 50,000 clones; 90% were seen once. The material sequenced was PBMCs, taken from a glioma patient whose treatment included an IDH1 peptide vaccine. These receptors came from a middle-aged woman with glioma.

CDR3 bases: TGTGCCAGCAGCCCCAAACAGGGGACTAATGAAAAACTGTTTTTT. It is translated as CASSPKQGTNEKLFF. The chain links TRBV25-1 to TRBJ1-4, with 7 bases lining up with TRBD1. Germline trimming cut 6 bases from V and 2 bases from J; bases unmatched to any gene: 6. CDR1 and CDR2 (germline): MGHDK, SYGVNS. This CDR3 comprises 15 residues.

V usage is TRBV12-5 and J usage is TRBJ1-5; no definite D call. Germline CDR1 is LGHNT and CDR2 is FRNRAP. CDR3 length equals 19 residues. The germline V and J ends were trimmed by 1 base and 0 bases, with 19 bases remaining between them. The CDR3 DNA follows: TGTGCTAGTGGTTTGGACTGGACCCCTAGAGATTATAGCAATCAGCCCCAGCATTTT. As protein: CASGLDWTPRDYSNQPQHF. Complete variable domain (other parts from reference TRBV12-5 and TRBJ1-5): DARVTQTPRHKVTEMGQEVTMRCQPILGHNTVFWYRQTMMQGLELLAYFRNRAPLDDSGMPKDRFSAEMPDATLATLKIQPSEPRDSAVYFCASGLDWTPRDYSNQPQHFGDGTRLSIL.

The J gene is TRBJ1-1, the V gene TRBV4-1; D unclear. The length of the CDR3 is 15 residues. Germline lookup yields CDR1 MGHRA and CDR2 YSYEKL. The V end lost 4 bases, the J end lost 4 bases, and 16 bases lay between the germline ends. CDR3 coding DNA: TGCGCCAGCAGCCTAGAAACCCGCCGTGGCACTGAAGCTTTCTTT. This gives the protein CASSLETRRGTEAFF.

The J gene is TRBJ2-2, the V gene TRBV5-4; a possible D gene is TRBD1 (7 bases). Germline values: CDR1 SGHNT, CDR2 YYREEE (reference sequence). V was pared by 2 bases and J by 6 bases, with 14 bases between. The length of the CDR3 is 15 residues. In DNA, the CDR3 is TGTGCCAGCAGCTTAACAGGGGCGGGACCCGGGGAGCTGTTTTTT. Its translation: CASSLTGAGPGELFF.

The CDR3 coding sequence is TGTGCCAGCAGTTACTCGGGAGGGAACACTGAAGCTTTCTTT. It encodes CASSYSGGNTEAFF. The genes are TRBV6-5 and TRBJ1-1; D gene unclear. The CDR3 loop spans 14 amino acids. Per germline, CDR1 MNHEY and CDR2 SVGAGI. The V end lost 0 bases, the J end lost 1 base, and 6 bases lay between the germline ends.

The chain couples TRBV10-2 to TRBJ2-5; D not resolved. Germline V gene lookup returns CDR1 WSHSY and CDR2 SAAADI. This CDR3 contains 15 residues. The V gene lost 3 bases and the J gene lost 2 bases, with 13 bases spanning the gap. CDR3 bases: TGCGCCAGCAGTGATTTAACGCCGTTACAAGAGACCCAGTACTTC. This translates into CASSDLTPLQETQYF.

The chain employs TRBV10-3 and TRBJ1-5; a possible D gene is TRBD1 (5 bases). This CDR3 has 10 amino acids. Germline V gene data show CDR1 as ENHRY and CDR2 as SYGVKD. V shed 10 bases and J shed 5 bases, with 6 bases lying between them. The CDR3 spells CATGHQPQHF. In nucleotides, the CDR3 is TGTGCCACGGGGCATCAGCCCCAGCATTTT.

The chain recombines TRBV19 with TRBJ2-1; possibly TRBD1 for D (5 bases). V was trimmed by 7 bases and J by 5 bases, leaving 9 bases between them. The CDR3 covers 12 residues. Germline lookup yields CDR1 LNHDA and CDR2 SQIVND (reference sequence). The CDR3: CASIDRDNEQFF. In DNA form, the CDR3 reads TGTGCCAGTATAGACAGAGACAATGAGCAGTTCTTC.

The rearrangement uses TRBV27 and TRBJ2-3; D unresolved. The CDR3 covers 13 residues. V lost 8 bases and J lost 1, with 10 bases in between. The germline CDR1 and CDR2 sequences are MNHEY and SMNVEV (reference sequence). CDR3 sequence: CASAPLGTDTQYF. As DNA, the CDR3 is TGTGCCAGCGCACCCCTAGGCACAGATACGCAGTATTTT.